This TCR beta chain was documented in a study of blood T cells in healthy people across ages. Study context: Template switching retrieved approximately one barcoded beta molecule for each two T cells.

Overall study results and limits: Age brought a roughly linear fall in TCR beta diversity measured per million T cells.

This clonotype was picked up one time. Antigen specificity is unknown. Combining a sample-barcoded 5' primer with a J-beta primer mix, a second PCR ran for roughly 6 to 12 cycles. Each cDNA molecule carried a tag from a template-switch adaptor that contained 12 random nucleotides. The yield of each sample was at least 3 million CDR3-containing paired-end reads. TCRdb reprocessed the 5' RACE reads with MiXCR, giving one entry per CDR3 protein. The table shows 850,000 to 1,100,000 distinct CDR3 sequences, with roughly two fifths occurring only once. Deletions cut 5 bases from V and 6 bases from J, with 13 bases between. The CDR3 runs 14 residues.

The V gene is TRBV12-3 or TRBV12-4, the J gene TRBJ2-2, with D maybe TRBD1 (6 bases). This sequence originates from a man aged 18 to 35 in good health. The specimen sequenced was blood. The CDR3 DNA follows: TGTGCCAGCAGTCACAGGGAGATCGCCGGGGAGCTGTTTTTT. Protein product: CASSHREIAGELFF.